This T cell receptor beta chain stems from a study of breast tumors, draining lymph nodes, adjacent tissues. Study-level points and caveats: Tumor repertoires ranked between lymph nodes and nontumor tissue in diversity, with V and J gene preferences. Luminal-like breast cancer showed significantly higher tumor–nontumor repertoire similarity than basal-like. Findings are consistent with lymph node origin and intratumoral expansion of most tumor T cells. The lymph node origin of tumor T cells was framed as consistent with a hypothesis, not demonstrated.

The sample holds many counts of this clonotype. The antigen remains undetermined. Each CDR3 protein is one row after TCRdb ran MiXCR on the multiplex PCR reads. The top ten hold 8.1% of the sample, which has approximately 89,000 distinct CDR3 sequences, 25% to 35% seen once. V lost 5 bases and J lost 4, with 11 bases in between. The CDR3 spans 13 residues. In germline, CDR1 is SGHVS, CDR2 FNYEAQ. Samples came from axillary lymph nodes draining the breast cancer. The source is a female donor with breast cancer. Some clones in this sample may be carry-over from other donors' samples. The sequencing sample was made of axillary lymph node tissue. The chain links TRBV7-6 to TRBJ1-2; D not resolved. The CDR3 nucleotides are TGTGCCAGCAGCCCCGGCAGTTTCTATGGCTACACCTTC. It yields the protein CASSPGSFYGYTF.